Following are 16 T cell receptor beta chains from one sample sequenced in a study of T cell changes during pregnancy in multiple sclerosis. This table comes from immunoSEQ multiplex PCR, and its TCRdb copy is limited to in-frame clones, with some not included. The profile covers tens of thousands of clones, with about 85% appearing a single time and about 0.64% taken by the ten largest. Source: CD4+ T cells from peripheral blood mononuclear cells, taken before pregnancy. The receptor source for this set is a female donor with multiple sclerosis, enrolled in a pregnancy study.

The chain joins TRBV10-3 to TRBJ2-7; D ambiguous. V gave up 0 bases and J gave up 3 bases, with 6 bases separating them. The CDR3 is 13 residues long. CDR1 is ENHRY, CDR2 SYGVKD, per germline. Here the CDR3 reads CAISESNSYEQYF. CDR3 DNA: TGTGCCATCAGTGAGTCGAACAGCTACGAGCAGTACTTC.

In its sample, this clone was seen a few times. V and J are TRBV5-6 and TRBJ2-5; no reliable D call. The V end lost 2 bases, the J end lost 9 bases, and 14 bases lay between the germline ends. This CDR3 contains 13 residues. Germline values: CDR1 SGHDT, CDR2 YYEEEE. CDR3 amino acids: CASSLEYPSAQYF. The DNA of the CDR3 is TGTGCCAGCAGCTTAGAGTACCCCTCGGCCCAGTACTTC. The whole variable domain, filled in from reference TRBV5-6 and TRBJ2-5, reads DAGVTQSPTHLIKTRGQQVTLRCSPKSGHDTVSWYQQALGQGPQFIFQYYEEEERQRGNFPDRFSGHQFPNYSSELNVNALLLGDSALYLCASSLEYPSAQYFGPGTRLLVL.

This clone appeared a few times. In nucleotides, the CDR3 is TGTGCCAGCAGCCAAACAGGGAGCGATCAGCCCCAGCATTTT. Translation: CASSQTGSDQPQHF. The chain combines TRBV2 with TRBJ1-5, with a possible D match to TRBD1 (6 bases). The CDR3 loop spans 14 amino acids. CDR1 and CDR2 from the germline V gene are SNHLY and FYNNEI. The V end was cut by 6 bases, the J end by 5 bases, with 14 bases between.

CDR3: CASSYTGTNTEAFF. Written as DNA, the CDR3 is TGTGCCAGCAGTTATACAGGTACGAACACTGAAGCTTTCTTT. This chain joins TRBV6-6 and TRBJ1-1; D possibly corresponds to TRBD1 (5 bases). The CDR3 has 14 residues. Between the trimmed V and J ends, which lost 3 bases and 1 base, there was a span of 9 bases. CDR1 is MNHNY, CDR2 SVGAGI, per germline (reference sequence).

In its sample, this clone was seen once. The chain employs TRBV7-2 and TRBJ2-2; D is possibly TRBD1 (6 bases). V was clipped by 0 bases and J by 0 bases, with 11 bases between them. CDR3 length: 17 residues. Germline-derived CDR1 and CDR2 are SGHTA and FQGNSA. CDR3 protein: CASSLASQGSNTGELFF. The CDR3 nucleotides are TGTGCCAGCAGCTTAGCGTCACAGGGCTCGAACACCGGGGAGCTGTTTTTT.

The chain links TRBV4-2 to TRBJ2-6; no definite D call. The V end lost 8 bases, the J end lost 0 bases, and 8 bases lay between the germline ends. Per the germline V gene, CDR1 is LGHNA and CDR2 is YNFKEQ. The CDR3 is 14 residues long. This CDR3 is CASGSGSGANVLTF. The CDR3 region has the DNA TGTGCCAGCGGCTCAGGCTCTGGGGCCAACGTCCTGACTTTC.

The chain couples TRBV28 to TRBJ1-5; 10 bases are a match to TRBD1. Germline V gene lookup returns CDR1 MDHEN and CDR2 SYDVKM. After removal of 5 bases from V and 6 bases from J, the junction contained 13 bases not matched to a gene. The CDR3 has 17 residues. The CDR3 here is CASSPPTGGLSGQPQHF. The CDR3 nucleotides are TGTGCCAGCAGTCCCCCGACAGGGGGCTTGTCCGGTCAGCCCCAGCATTTT.

This clone appeared a few times. The rearrangement links TRBV7-9 to TRBJ1-2; 12 positions match TRBD1. This CDR3 region has 15 residues. The ends lost 5 bases at V and 7 bases at J; junction bases unmatched: 8. The germline gives CDR1 SEHNR, CDR2 FQNEAQ (reference sequence). CDR3 region: CASSPRDRGLGGYTF. CDR3 sequence (DNA): TGTGCCAGCAGCCCGCGGGACAGGGGGCTTGGTGGCTACACCTTC.

The chain uses TRBV7-9 and TRBJ2-3; TRBD2 matches 9 bases. Trimming at V came to 5 bases and at J to 6 bases, leaving 15 bases not matched to a gene. Germline lookup yields CDR1 SEHNR and CDR2 FQNEAQ (reference sequence). This CDR3 region has 17 residues. The CDR3 region has the DNA TGTGCCAGCAGCGTCCATTTAGCGGGGGCCCCTCGGGATACGCAGTATTTT. It is translated as CASSVHLAGAPRDTQYF.

The chain carries TRBV5-4 and TRBJ2-7, with TRBD1 identical over 10 bases. V shed 3 bases, J shed 5 bases, and the junction held 11 bases outside the gene matches. Germline CDR1 reads SGHNT; CDR2 reads YYREEE (reference sequence). The CDR3 consists of 16 residues. The CDR3 DNA reads as TGTGCCAGCAGCTCCAAAGACAGGGGGCAGGAGAACGAGCAGTACTTC. Translation gives CASSSKDRGQENEQYF.

The genes are TRBV5-1 and TRBJ2-3; 8 bases align to TRBD1. Germline V gene data show CDR1 as SGHRS and CDR2 as YFSETQ. This CDR3 contains 14 residues. V lost 6 bases and J lost 9; bases outside the gene matches: 12. The CDR3 DNA reads as TGCGCCAGCAATAACCAGGGGGCGTCGGTAACGCAGTATTTT. It encodes CASNNQGASVTQYF.

The chain combines TRBV20-1 with TRBJ1-2; D is ambiguous. The V and J ends lost 5 bases and 5 bases respectively, with 6 bases between them. The length of the CDR3 is 10 residues. Germline-derived CDR1 and CDR2 are DFQATT and SNEGSKA (reference sequence). CDR3 residues: CSAPYYGYTF. The CDR3 DNA sequence: TGCAGTGCTCCTTATTATGGCTACACCTTC.

This rearrangement joins TRBV7-3 to TRBJ1-2, with D tentatively TRBD1 (6 bases). The CDR3 totals 15 residues. V was trimmed by 6 bases and J by 0 bases, leaving 14 bases between them. Germline V gives CDR1 SGHTA, CDR2 FQGTGA. The CDR3 spells CASSPRGGANYGYTF. The CDR3 nucleotides read TGTGCCAGCAGTCCTAGGGGGGGGGCTAACTATGGCTACACCTTC. Full variable domain (rest looked up from reference TRBV7-3 and TRBJ1-2): GAGVSQTPSNKVTEKGKYVELRCDPISGHTALYWYRQSLGQGPEFLIYFQGTGAADDSGLPNDRFFAVRPEGSVSTLKIQRTERGDSAVYLCASSPRGGANYGYTFGSGTRLTVV.

This clone has only one observation. This rearrangement joins TRBV11-2 to TRBJ1-4; TRBD1 matches at 9 bases. J was trimmed by 13 bases and V by 5 bases; bases with no gene match: 5. The V gene's germline CDR1 is SGHAT and CDR2 FQNNGV. The CDR3 has 12 amino acids. CDR3 amino acids: CASSTGTGRLFF. The CDR3 DNA reads TGTGCCAGCAGCACCGGGACAGGGCGACTGTTTTTT. Variable domain in full (rest from reference TRBV11-2 and TRBJ1-4): EAGVAQSPRYKIIEKRQSVAFWCNPISGHATLYWYQQILGQGPKLLIQFQNNGVVDDSQLPKDRFSAERLKGVDSTLKIQPAKLEDSAVYLCASSTGTGRLFFGSGTQLSVL.

J is TRBJ2-2 and V is TRBV7-2; D is unclear. The CDR3 totals 14 residues. V was pared by 6 bases and J by 3 bases, with 11 bases between. The germline V gene encodes CDR1 SGHTA and CDR2 FQGNSA. The CDR3 here is CASSREIHTGELFF. The CDR3 region has the DNA TGTGCCAGCAGTCGAGAGATCCACACCGGGGAGCTGTTTTTT.

The J gene is TRBJ1-2, the V gene TRBV27; D might be TRBD1 (6 bases). Germline V lookup: CDR1 MNHEY, CDR2 SMNVEV (reference sequence). The length of the CDR3 is 13 residues. Trimming cost V 5 bases and J 8 bases, with 15 bases left between them. CDR3 nucleotides: TGTGCCAGCAGTCTCACAGGGTATCGGGGCTACACCTTC. It is translated as CASSLTGYRGYTF.